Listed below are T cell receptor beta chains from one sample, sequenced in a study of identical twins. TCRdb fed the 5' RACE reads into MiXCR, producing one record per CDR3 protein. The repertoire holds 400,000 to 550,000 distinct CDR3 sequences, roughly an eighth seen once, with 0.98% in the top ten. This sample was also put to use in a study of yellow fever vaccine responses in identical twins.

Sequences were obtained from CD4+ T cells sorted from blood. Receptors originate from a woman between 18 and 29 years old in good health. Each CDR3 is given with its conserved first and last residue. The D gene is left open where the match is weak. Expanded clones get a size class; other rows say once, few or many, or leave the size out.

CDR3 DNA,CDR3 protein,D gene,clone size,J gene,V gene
TGTGCCACCGACTCGCCCCAAGCAGGGGGTCAACAGTATTTT,CATDSPQAGGQQYF,TRBD1,many,TRBJ2-3,TRBV24-1
TGTGCCACCAGTGTCGCAGGGGACAGCACAGATACGCAGTATTTT,CATSVAGDSTDTQYF,.,.,TRBJ2-3,TRBV24-1
TGCGCCAGCAGCCAAGGATACGTAGCGGGAGGGAAGACAGATACGCAGTATTTT,CASSQGYVAGGKTDTQYF,TRBD2,many,TRBJ2-3,TRBV4-3
TGTGCCAGCAGCCATCAGACTGCACTCAATCAGCCCCAGCATTTT,CASSHQTALNQPQHF,.,.,TRBJ1-5,TRBV7-2
TGTGCCAGCAGCTTAGGCGCTAGCGGGGGGGCGGGTACGCAGTATTTT,CASSLGASGGAGTQYF,TRBD2,.,TRBJ2-3,TRBV7-2
TGTGCCAGCAGTTTTACTGGGACAGGGACCTACGAGCAGTACTTC,CASSFTGTGTYEQYF,TRBD1,.,TRBJ2-7,TRBV12-3/TRBV12-4
TGCAGTGCTAGTAAGACACGGGGTGCTGCAGATACGCAGTATTTT,CSASKTRGAADTQYF,.,few,TRBJ2-3,TRBV20-1
TGTGCCATCCGTACTACAGATACGCAGTATTTT,CAIRTTDTQYF,.,many,TRBJ2-3,TRBV10-3
TGCAGCGTTATTCGGGGCGACAATCAGCCCCAGCATTTT,CSVIRGDNQPQHF,.,few,TRBJ1-5,TRBV29-1
TGCAGTGCTAGAGCGGGACAGGAGATGTCACCCCTCCACTTT,CSARAGQEMSPLHF,TRBD1,few,TRBJ1-6,TRBV20-1
TGTGCCAGCAGCTTGGTCTTTAACTCCTACAATGAGCAGTTCTTC,CASSLVFNSYNEQFF,.,.,TRBJ2-1,TRBV11-2
TGTGCCAGCAGTTACTGGGGGGGAGCTTTCTTT,CASSYWGGAFF,.,.,TRBJ1-1,TRBV6-5
TGTGCCAGCAGAGTAGACAGTCATTCACCCCTCCACTTT,CASRVDSHSPLHF,.,.,TRBJ1-6,TRBV12-3/TRBV12-4
TGTGCCAGCAGCAAAGACTGGACAGGTCACTCTGGGGCCAACGTCCTGACTTTC,CASSKDWTGHSGANVLTF,.,.,TRBJ2-6,TRBV21-1
TGTGCCAGCAGTTTAGTAACAGGGAGAACAGATACGCAGTATTTT,CASSLVTGRTDTQYF,.,many,TRBJ2-3,TRBV12-3/TRBV12-4
TGCAGTGTAGGCGGTACAGATACGCAGTATTTT,CSVGGTDTQYF,.,.,TRBJ2-3,TRBV20-1
TGTGCCAGCAGTATCTCCCCGGGCGGTTCCTACGAGCAGTACTTC,CASSISPGGSYEQYF,.,few,TRBJ2-7,TRBV6-1
TGCGCCAGCAGCTTGGGGTCGGGACTAGCGGGAGCCCTGAGCTCCTACGAGCAGTACTTC,CASSLGSGLAGALSSYEQYF,TRBD2,few,TRBJ2-7,TRBV5-1
TGTGCCAGCAGCTTCTTGGCAGGAGCGAACACCGGGGAGCTGTTTTTT,CASSFLAGANTGELFF,.,many,TRBJ2-2,TRBV11-2
TGTGCCAGCTGTACCGGGGCCCTCAACACTGAAGCTTTCTTT,CASCTGALNTEAFF,.,many,TRBJ1-1,TRBV28
TGTGCCAGCAGTGAATTTGGAGGGGCGTACCAAGAGACCCAGTACTTC,CASSEFGGAYQETQYF,.,few,TRBJ2-5,TRBV6-1
TGTGCCAGCAGTACGGGAGGCAGACAGTACTTC,CASSTGGRQYF,TRBD2,few,TRBJ2-7,TRBV6-2/TRBV6-3
TGTGCCAGCAGCCTCTCGACAGGAATCTCCTACGAGCAGTACTTC,CASSLSTGISYEQYF,.,many,TRBJ2-7,TRBV11-2
TGTGCCAGCAGTTTTCCAGGGGGCTACACTGAAGCTTTCTTT,CASSFPGGYTEAFF,TRBD1,many,TRBJ1-1,TRBV12-3/TRBV12-4
TGTGCCAGCAGTCGAACTAGCGGGGTCACAGATACGCAGTATTTT,CASSRTSGVTDTQYF,TRBD2,many,TRBJ2-3,TRBV25-1
TGCAGCGTTTCCACTAGCGGGAGGTTCGAGCAGTACTTC,CSVSTSGRFEQYF,TRBD2,many,TRBJ2-7,TRBV29-1
TGCGCCAGCAGTCAACCCCGACTAGCGGTGACCACAGATACGCAGTATTTT,CASSQPRLAVTTDTQYF,TRBD2,once,TRBJ2-3,TRBV23-1
TGTGCCAGCAGCCAAATAGCGGCTTTCTCCTACAATGAGCAGTTCTTC,CASSQIAAFSYNEQFF,.,many,TRBJ2-1,TRBV3-1